The rows below give T cell receptor beta chains drawn from one sample of a study of PD-1 blockade in classical Hodgkin lymphoma. Here immunoSEQ multiplex PCR was the method, and the copy in TCRdb shows in-frame clones only, minus some. The table lists some 18,000 clones, about 85% of them singletons, with around 5% in the top ten. Sample: CD8+ T cells from blood, taken before the fourth cycle of nivolumab. These receptors originate from a human donor with classical Hodgkin lymphoma. Both conserved end residues are part of each CDR3. A D gene is named only where the DNA matches it firmly. Clone size is given for some rows only: seen once, a few or many times, or a class if the clone is expanded.

-	-	13	TRBV6-5	TRBJ2-5	TGTGCCAGCAGTTATATACCCAAAGAGACCCAGTACTTC	CASSYIPKETQYF
-	-	13	TRBV2	TRBJ2-7	TGTGCCAGCATCGTGGGACGCCGCTACGAGCAGTACTTC	CASIVGRRYEQYF
-	few	12	TRBV27	TRBJ1-5	TGTGCCAGCAGTTCTTTTAATCAGCCCCAGCATTTT	CASSSFNQPQHF
TRBD1	-	14	TRBV27	TRBJ1-1	TGTGCCAGCAGTTCGGGACAGATGAACACTGAAGCTTTCTTT	CASSSGQMNTEAFF
-	-	12	TRBV5-6	TRBJ1-1	TGTGCCAGCAGCCAAGCCGGGAATGAAGCTTTCTTT	CASSQAGNEAFF
TRBD1	-	14	TRBV28	TRBJ1-1	TGTGCCAGCAGTTTAAGGGACAGGGACACTGAAGCTTTCTTT	CASSLRDRDTEAFF
-	-	16	TRBV4-1	TRBJ1-4	TGCGCCAGCAGCCACCCTTTCCGGGATTCCAATGAAAAACTGTTTTTT	CASSHPFRDSNEKLFF
-	-	14	TRBV6-6	TRBJ1-1	TGTGCCAGCCCAGTTAGCCCCGGAGTCCCTGAAGCTTTCTTT	CASPVSPGVPEAFF
-	-	11	TRBV7-9	TRBJ1-4	TGTGCCAGCAGCTTCTATGAAAAACTGTTTTTT	CASSFYEKLFF
-	-	15	TRBV7-9	TRBJ1-5	TGTGCCAGCAGCTTAGTCTCAGGGAGCAATCAGCCCCAGCATTTT	CASSLVSGSNQPQHF
TRBD1	-	15	TRBV2	TRBJ1-2	TGTGCCAGCAGGGAGGGACAGGCGGCTCTCTATGGCTACACCTTC	CASREGQAALYGYTF
-	-	16	TRBV12-1	TRBJ2-7	TGTGCCAGCACGCACCAGGGGGTGAGGAGGGTCTACGAGCAGTACTTC	CASTHQGVRRVYEQYF
TRBD2	-	15	TRBV27	TRBJ2-7	TGTGCCAGCAGTTTATCTCCTAGCGGGACCTACGAGCAGTACTTC	CASSLSPSGTYEQYF
-	-	13	TRBV30	TRBJ1-2	TGTGCCTGGAGGGGGGAGGAAACCTATGGCTACACCTTC	CAWRGEETYGYTF
TRBD2	-	14	TRBV6-1	TRBJ2-3	TGTGCCAGCAGCTCGGGACTATACACAGATACGCAGTATTTT	CASSSGLYTDTQYF
TRBD1	few	14	TRBV14	TRBJ1-1	TGTGCCAGCAGCCAAGTAGGGGACAGAGGGGAAGCTTTCTTT	CASSQVGDRGEAFF
TRBD1	few	14	TRBV29-1	TRBJ2-2	TGCAGCGGGCTACAGGGGGCGAGCACCGGGGAGCTGTTTTTT	CSGLQGASTGELFF
TRBD1	few	13	TRBV27	TRBJ2-7	TGTGCCAGCAGCCAAACAGGGGGCTACGAGCAGTACTTC	CASSQTGGYEQYF
-	-	14	TRBV25-1	TRBJ1-2	TGTGCCAGCAGCGGGAAATATGGTTACTGGGGCTACACCTTC	CASSGKYGYWGYTF
-	-	15	TRBV28	TRBJ1-1	TGTGCCAGCACCCAATACAAAGGGCTGAACACTGAAGCTTTCTTT	CASTQYKGLNTEAFF
-	-	18	TRBV4-1	TRBJ2-2	TGCGCCAGCAGCCAAGATGGCTTGGGGACTGTCCTAATTGGGGAGCTGTTTTTT	CASSQDGLGTVLIGELFF
-	-	15	TRBV15	TRBJ2-3	TGTGCCACCAGCAGAGGGTGGGATACCACAGATACGCAGTATTTT	CATSRGWDTTDTQYF
-	-	14	TRBV7-9	TRBJ2-2	TGTGCCAGCACCTATTCACAGGACACCGGGGAGCTGTTTTTT	CASTYSQDTGELFF
-	once	14	TRBV28	TRBJ2-2	TGTGCCAGCCTAGTAGAGCCGAACACCGGGGAGCTGTTTTTT	CASLVEPNTGELFF
TRBD1	-	12	TRBV11-2	TRBJ2-1	TGTGCCAGCGACAGGGGGAGTGGTGAGCAGTTCTTC	CASDRGSGEQFF
TRBD1	-	14	TRBV10-1	TRBJ2-7	TGCGCCAGCCCTGCCACAGGGGGCGCCTACGAGCAGTACTTC	CASPATGGAYEQYF
-	few	14	TRBV5-6	TRBJ1-5	TGTGCCAGCAGCGGGGACGGTATCAATCAGCCCCAGCATTTT	CASSGDGINQPQHF